This T cell receptor beta chain originates from a study of T-cell memory formation after mild COVID-19. In its sample, this clonotype was seen many times. Each CDR3 protein gets one entry after TCRdb re-called the 5' RACE reads with MiXCR. The table shows some 150,000 distinct CDR3 sequences, with 6% to 7% occurring only once. The CDR3 spans 14 residues. V was trimmed by 4 bases and J by 3 bases, leaving 12 bases between them. Germline-derived CDR1 and CDR2 are DFQATT and SNEGSKA (reference sequence). This clonotype was sampled from an adult woman who had mild COVID-19 (a few samples of this study predate the infection). Cell type and time point are not known. The V call is TRBV20-1, the J call TRBJ2-2; a possible D gene is TRBD1 (5 bases). The sequencing sample was made of PBMCs or a T cell subset sorted from them (not recorded which). In nucleotides, the CDR3 is TGCAGTGCTAAAATCAGGGTGCACACCGGGGAGCTGTTTTTT. Translating gives CSAKIRVHTGELFF.